This T cell receptor beta chain stems from a study of tissue T cells after allogeneic stem cell transplantation. Overall study: Tissue samples with histologically apparent lymphocytes on H&E review were prioritized for sequencing.

As concerns this clone: The target antigen is unknown.

Study-level results: TCR repertoires tracked anatomic similarity, regardless of disease or transplant status.

Assay: immunoSEQ multiplex PCR; the TCRdb copy retains only in-frame clones and omits some. This table has 3,400 or so clones, roughly 70% appearing once. Steroid-refractory graft-versus-host disease after allogeneic hematopoietic cell transplant qualified adults for prospective research-autopsy enrollment. All graft-versus-host disease patients had gastrointestinal involvement and received several lines of directed therapy. The sequence derives from a male patient aged 60 or over with steroid-refractory graft-versus-host disease after an allogeneic stem cell transplant. Some T cells may have originated in the graft donor. Material: left colon tissue, obtained at autopsy.

CDR3 in amino acids: CASSLAVEDTQYF. The CDR3, as DNA: TGTGCCAGCAGCTTAGCGGTGGAGGATACGCAGTATTTT. V is TRBV7-2 and J is TRBJ2-3; D unresolved. V dropped 0 bases and J dropped 6 bases, with 7 bases sitting between them. CDR1 is SGHTA and CDR2 is FQGNSA in the germline V gene. The CDR3 contains 13 residues.